Below, 15 T cell receptor beta chains from the same sample are listed, as sequenced in a study of blood T cell repertoires in COVID-19. Clones were sequenced by immunoSEQ multiplex PCR, and TCRdb holds only the in-frame ones, with some missing. The data hold 55,000 to 65,000 clones, with under 85% observed a single time. Sequenced input: peripheral blood. The receptors were gathered from a woman of 80 years or more with acute or convalescent COVID-19.

With respect to this clone: The junction departs from germline at one end; a sequencing error may be responsible. The chain carries TRBV19 and TRBJ2-3; 7 bases agree with TRBD2. This CDR3 is 15 amino acids long. CDR1 is LNHDA, CDR2 SQIVND, per germline (reference sequence). CDR3 loop: CACSRTGTGGDTQYF. For the CDR3, the DNA is TGTGCCTGTAGTAGAACCGGGACCGGGGGGGATACGCAGTATTTT. Full variable domain (remainder filled in from reference TRBV19 and TRBJ2-3): DGGITQSPKYLFRKEGQNVTLSCEQNLNHDAMYWYRQDPGQGLRLIYYSQIVNDFQKGDIAEGYSVSREKKESFPLTVTSAQKNPTAFYLCACSRTGTGGDTQYFGPGTRLTVL.

This clone showed up just a few times. This chain links TRBV7-8 with TRBJ2-1, with a possible D match to TRBD2 (7 bases). Per the germline V gene, CDR1 is SGHVS and CDR2 is FQNEAQ. The CDR3 length is 16 residues. With 5 bases removed from V and 2 bases from J, the gap between germline ends came to 16 bases. CDR3 bases: TGTGCCAGCAGCCCTTCATTAGGGGGGGCCTACAATGAGCAGTTCTTC. Residues: CASSPSLGGAYNEQFF.

The chain is built from TRBV6-2 or TRBV6-3 and TRBJ1-5; no clear D. Trimming removed 5 bases from V and 3 bases from J, with 11 bases in between. Germline V gene lookup returns CDR1 MNHEY and CDR2 SVGEGT. The CDR3 has 14 residues. The DNA of the CDR3 is TGTGCCAGCAGTCACCGAGACTACAATCAGCCCCAGCATTTT. Its translation is CASSHRDYNQPQHF.

CDR3 coding DNA: TGTGCCAGCAGTTTTGTGTCGGGGTATGAGCAGTTCTTC. Protein sequence: CASSFVSGYEQFF. This rearrangement joins TRBV6-2 or TRBV6-3 to TRBJ2-1; D might be TRBD2 (5 bases). V was clipped by 4 bases and J by 8 bases, with 12 bases between them. The CDR3 is made up of 13 amino acids. CDR1 is MNHEY and CDR2 is SVGEGT in the germline V gene.

This clone was picked up many times. The rearrangement joins TRBV10-3 to TRBJ2-7, with 7 bases matching TRBD1. Trimming removed 9 bases from V and 2 bases from J; junction bases left unmatched: 7. CDR1 and CDR2 (germline): ENHRY, SYGVKD. The CDR3 spans 13 residues. CDR3 residues: CAIGQVGAYEQYF. In nucleotides, the CDR3 is TGTGCCATAGGACAGGTGGGAGCCTACGAGCAGTACTTC.

This clone came up a few times. The chain employs TRBV4-3 and TRBJ2-7; 10 bases agree with TRBD2. Per germline, CDR1 LGHNA and CDR2 YSLEER. The CDR3 runs to 17 residues. Trimming took 0 bases from V and 0 from J; bases not matched to a gene: 5. CDR3: CASSQDSGGHSSYEQYF. In DNA form, the CDR3 reads TGCGCCAGCAGCCAAGATAGCGGGGGGCACAGCTCCTACGAGCAGTACTTC.

The V and J genes are TRBV30 and TRBJ2-2; D is possibly TRBD1 (6 bases). CDR1 GTSNPN and CDR2 SVGIG come from the germline V gene (reference sequence). CDR3 length equals 14 residues. Trimming took 3 bases from V and 4 from J, leaving 12 bases between them. CDR3 nucleotides: TGTGCCTGGAGGTTTGGGGGCACCACCGGGGAGCTGTTTTTT. Translation: CAWRFGGTTGELFF. Based on the CDR3 plus reference TRBV30 and TRBJ2-2, the full variable domain is SQTIHQWPATLVQPVGSPLSLECTVEGTSNPNLYWYRQAAGRGLQLLFYSVGIGQISSEVPQNLSASRPQDRQFILSSKKLLLSDSGFYLCAWRFGGTTGELFFGEGSRLTVL.

The CDR3 loop is CASSLLVGTNTEAFF. The CDR3, as DNA: TGTGCCAGCAGTTTATTAGTGGGCACTAACACTGAAGCTTTCTTT. This chain links TRBV27 with TRBJ1-1; D not certain. The CDR3 contains 15 residues. Trimming left V 1 base short and J 2 bases short, with 11 bases between. Per germline, CDR1 MNHEY and CDR2 SMNVEV (reference sequence).

The V gene is TRBV5-4, the J gene TRBJ1-4; 8 positions match TRBD1. The trim removed 3 bases at V and 7 bases at J, leaving 11 bases unmatched. CDR3 length: 16 residues. Looked up from germline, CDR1 is SGHNT and CDR2 is YYREEE (reference sequence). This CDR3 reads CASSWYTGTGIEKLFF. DNA of the CDR3: TGTGCCAGCAGCTGGTATACCGGGACAGGAATTGAAAAACTGTTTTTT.

The V gene is TRBV4-2, the J gene TRBJ2-5; tentative D call: TRBD1 (5 bases). In germline, CDR1 is LGHNA, CDR2 YNFKEQ. The V end lost 4 bases, the J end lost 3 bases, and 18 bases lay between the germline ends. The CDR3 has 16 amino acids. The CDR3 here is CASSLRATGGEETQYF. The CDR3 region has the DNA TGTGCCAGCAGCCTCCGGGCTACAGGTGGGGAAGAGACCCAGTACTTC.

The chain employs TRBV9 and TRBJ1-1, with D hard to call. The germline CDR1 and CDR2 sequences are SGDLS and YYNGEE. Trimming left V 9 bases short and J 4 bases short, with 16 bases between. The CDR3 is made up of 13 amino acids. The CDR3 bases are TGTGCCACCTCTCCGGGAGGCGTCACTGAAGCTTTCTTT. Its protein product is CATSPGGVTEAFF.

The CDR3 DNA reads as TGTGCCAGCAGCTTACCCGGCGGGGGCCTAGGCTCACCCCTCCACTTT. Translated, it gives CASSLPGGGLGSPLHF. The V call is TRBV11-2, the J call TRBJ1-6; TRBD1 might be the D (6 bases). The CDR3 is 16 residues long. Per germline, CDR1 SGHAT and CDR2 FQNNGV. V was trimmed by 2 bases and J by 10 bases, leaving 18 bases between them. Full variable domain (missing parts from reference TRBV11-2 and TRBJ1-6): EAGVAQSPRYKIIEKRQSVAFWCNPISGHATLYWYQQILGQGPKLLIQFQNNGVVDDSQLPKDRFSAERLKGVDSTLKIQPAKLEDSAVYLCASSLPGGGLGSPLHFGNGTRLTVT.

As DNA, the CDR3 is TGCGCCAGCAGCTCAGTAGCGGGACCCCACGAGCAGTACTTC. It yields the protein CASSSVAGPHEQYF. The chain employs TRBV5-1 and TRBJ2-7; TRBD2 matches 8 bases. V lost 3 bases and J lost 5; bases outside the gene matches: 7. The CDR3 sequence is 14 residues long. The germline CDR1 and CDR2 sequences are SGHRS and YFSETQ.

CDR3 in amino acids: CASSKTGGGNTIYF. CDR3 nucleotides: TGTGCCAGCAGTAAGACAGGGGGTGGAAACACCATATATTTT. The chain joins TRBV2 to TRBJ1-3; 9 bases line up with TRBD1. J was trimmed by 3 bases and V by 5 bases; bases with no gene match: 2. This CDR3 has 14 residues. Germline V gene lookup returns CDR1 SNHLY and CDR2 FYNNEI.

Only a few counts were recorded for this clone. The CDR3 protein is CASSLNLGNTIYF. The CDR3 coding sequence is TGCGCCAGCAGCTTGAACTTAGGAAACACCATATATTTT. The chain is built from TRBV5-1 and TRBJ1-3; D is ambiguous. The CDR3 consists of 13 residues. V was shortened by 1 base and J by 4 bases, with 6 bases between the two germline ends. Looked up from germline, CDR1 is SGHRS and CDR2 is YFSETQ.